This T cell receptor (beta chain) was sequenced in a study of T cell changes during pregnancy in multiple sclerosis. This clone was recorded once. V was pared by 1 base and J by 7 bases, with 15 bases between. This CDR3 is 14 amino acids long. Germline V gene sequence: CDR1 SGDLS, CDR2 YYNGEE. Some clones are missing from TCRdb's copy, which holds only in-frame ones; the method was immunoSEQ multiplex PCR. This sample has 55,000 to 65,000 clones, with 93% found just once. This sequence originates from a female donor with multiple sclerosis, enrolled in a pregnancy study. The chain carries TRBV9 and TRBJ2-7, with D tentatively TRBD1 (5 bases). The source material was CD4+ T cells from peripheral blood mononuclear cells, sampled before pregnancy. The CDR3 loop is CASSVTGTSKEQYF. Here the CDR3 DNA reads TGTGCCAGCAGCGTAACAGGAACCTCTAAAGAGCAGTACTTC.